This T cell receptor (beta chain) stems from a study of early T cells in non-severe SARS-CoV-2 infection. Whole-study context: The input, bulk RNA from unsorted whole blood, was sequenced, and chains were unpaired.

In the library, individual cDNA molecules carried attached unique molecular identifiers. TCRdb used MiXCR to reprocess the 5' RACE reads, holding one entry per CDR3 protein. The sample includes 55,000 to 75,000 distinct CDR3 sequences, less than 10% of them seen just once. The CDR3 runs 15 residues. Germline V lookup: CDR1 MNHNS, CDR2 SASEGT. Trimming took off 7 bases at V and 0 bases at J, with 12 bases between the two ends. The clonotype originates from an adult who was a healthcare worker with PCR-confirmed SARS-CoV-2 infection or an uninfected control (not recorded which). The chain links TRBV6-1 to TRBJ1-4, with D perhaps TRBD1 (6 bases). The sequenced sample consisted of whole blood. The CDR3 is CASKGGAATNEKLFF. CDR3 in DNA: TGTGCCAGCAAAGGGGGGGCGGCAACTAATGAAAAACTGTTTTTT.